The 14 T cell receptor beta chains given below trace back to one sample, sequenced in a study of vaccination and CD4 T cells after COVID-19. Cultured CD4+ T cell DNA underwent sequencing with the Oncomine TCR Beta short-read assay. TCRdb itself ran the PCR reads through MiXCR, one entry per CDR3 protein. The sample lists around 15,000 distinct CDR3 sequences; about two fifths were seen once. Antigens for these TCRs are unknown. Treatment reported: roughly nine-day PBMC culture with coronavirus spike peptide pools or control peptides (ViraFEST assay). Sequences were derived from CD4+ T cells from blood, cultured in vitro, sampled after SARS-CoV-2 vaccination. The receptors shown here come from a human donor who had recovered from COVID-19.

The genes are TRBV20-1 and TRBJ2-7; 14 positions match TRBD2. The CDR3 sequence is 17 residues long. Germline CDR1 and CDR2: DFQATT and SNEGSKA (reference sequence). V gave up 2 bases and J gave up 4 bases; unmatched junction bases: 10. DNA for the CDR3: TGCAGTGCTAGATCTAGGACTAGCGGGAGGATGGTTTACGAGCAGTACTTC. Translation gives CSARSRTSGRMVYEQYF.

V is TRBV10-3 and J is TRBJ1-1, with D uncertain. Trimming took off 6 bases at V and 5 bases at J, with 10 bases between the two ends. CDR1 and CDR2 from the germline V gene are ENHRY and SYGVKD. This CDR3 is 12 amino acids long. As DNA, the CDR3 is TGTGCCATCAGAGCAGAGAGGACTGAAGCTTTCTTT. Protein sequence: CAIRAERTEAFF.

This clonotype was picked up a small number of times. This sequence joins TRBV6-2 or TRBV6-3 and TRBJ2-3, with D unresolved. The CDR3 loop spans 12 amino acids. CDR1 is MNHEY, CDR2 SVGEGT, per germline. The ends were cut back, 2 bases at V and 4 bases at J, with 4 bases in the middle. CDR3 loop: CASSYRPDTQYF. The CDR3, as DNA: TGTGCCAGCAGTTACAGGCCAGATACGCAGTATTTT.

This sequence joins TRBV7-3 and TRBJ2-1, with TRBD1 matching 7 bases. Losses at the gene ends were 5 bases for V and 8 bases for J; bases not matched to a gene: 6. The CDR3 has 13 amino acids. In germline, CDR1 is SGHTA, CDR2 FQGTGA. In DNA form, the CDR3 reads TGTGCCAGCAGCAAGACAGGGCGCTATGAGCAGTTCTTC. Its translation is CASSKTGRYEQFF.

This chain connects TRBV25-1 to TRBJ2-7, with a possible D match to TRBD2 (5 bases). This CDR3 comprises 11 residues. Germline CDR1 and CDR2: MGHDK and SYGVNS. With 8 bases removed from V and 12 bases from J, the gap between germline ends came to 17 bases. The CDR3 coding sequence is TGTGCCAGCCCGTCAGTACTAGTGTGGTACTTC. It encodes CASPSVLVWYF.

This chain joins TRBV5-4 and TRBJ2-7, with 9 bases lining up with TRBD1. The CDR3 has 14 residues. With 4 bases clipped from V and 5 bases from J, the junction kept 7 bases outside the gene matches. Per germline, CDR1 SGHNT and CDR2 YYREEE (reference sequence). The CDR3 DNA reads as TGTGCCAGCAGCGCCCGACAGGGGGTGGACGAGCAGTACTTC. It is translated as CASSARQGVDEQYF.

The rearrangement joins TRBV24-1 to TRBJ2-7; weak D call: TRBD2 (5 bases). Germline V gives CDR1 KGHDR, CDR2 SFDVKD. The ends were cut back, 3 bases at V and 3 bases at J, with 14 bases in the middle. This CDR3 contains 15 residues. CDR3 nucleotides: TGTGCCACCAGTGATCGTGCCGGGAATCACTACGAGCAGTACTTC. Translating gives CATSDRAGNHYEQYF.

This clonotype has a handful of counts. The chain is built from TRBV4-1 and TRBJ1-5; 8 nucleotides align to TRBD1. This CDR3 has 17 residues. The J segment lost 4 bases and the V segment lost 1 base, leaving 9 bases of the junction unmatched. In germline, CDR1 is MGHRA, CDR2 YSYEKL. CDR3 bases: TGCGCCAGCAGCCAAGGCCAGGGGGCGCGGGAGAATCAGCCCCAGCATTTT. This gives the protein CASSQGQGARENQPQHF.

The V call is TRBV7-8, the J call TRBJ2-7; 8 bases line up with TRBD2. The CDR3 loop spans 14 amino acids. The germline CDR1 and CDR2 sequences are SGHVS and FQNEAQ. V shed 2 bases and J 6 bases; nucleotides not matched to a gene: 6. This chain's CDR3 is CASSLKLADIEQYF. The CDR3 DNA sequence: TGTGCCAGCAGCTTAAAACTAGCGGATATCGAGCAGTACTTC. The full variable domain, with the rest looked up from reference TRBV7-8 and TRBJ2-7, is GAGVSQSPRYKVAKRGQDVALRCDPISGHVSLFWYQQALGQGPEFLTYFQNEAQLDKSGLPSDRFFAERPEGSVSTLKIQRTQQEDSAVYLCASSLKLADIEQYFGPGTRLTVT.

CDR3 sequence: CASSIEGTGFSGANVLTF. DNA for the CDR3: TGTGCCAGTAGTATAGAAGGGACAGGATTCTCTGGGGCCAACGTCCTGACTTTC. The chain couples TRBV19 to TRBJ2-6; 8 bases fit TRBD1. J lost 0 bases, V lost 0 bases, and 4 bases had no gene match. The CDR3 has 18 amino acids. The germline gives CDR1 LNHDA, CDR2 SQIVND (reference sequence).

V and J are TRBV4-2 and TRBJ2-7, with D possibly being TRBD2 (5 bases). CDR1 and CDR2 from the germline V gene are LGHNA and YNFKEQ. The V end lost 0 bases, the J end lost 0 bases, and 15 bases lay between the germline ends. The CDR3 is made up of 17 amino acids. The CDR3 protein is CASSQDMTPGVSYEQYF. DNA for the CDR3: TGTGCCAGCAGCCAAGATATGACCCCCGGGGTCTCCTACGAGCAGTACTTC.

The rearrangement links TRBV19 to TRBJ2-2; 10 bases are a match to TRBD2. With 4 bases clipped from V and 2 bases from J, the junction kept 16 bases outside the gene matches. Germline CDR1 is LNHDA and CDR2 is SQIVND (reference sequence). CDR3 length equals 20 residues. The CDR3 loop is CASSRSSGRSGKGNTGELFF. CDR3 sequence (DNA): TGTGCCAGTAGTAGGTCTAGCGGGAGATCGGGCAAGGGCAACACCGGGGAGCTGTTTTTT.

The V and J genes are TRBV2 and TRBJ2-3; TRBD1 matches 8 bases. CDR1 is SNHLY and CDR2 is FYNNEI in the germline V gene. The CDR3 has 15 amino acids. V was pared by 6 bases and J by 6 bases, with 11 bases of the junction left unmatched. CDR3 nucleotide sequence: TGTGCCAGCAGGATAGGACAGGGTCAGGCGGATACGCAGTATTTT. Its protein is CASRIGQGQADTQYF.

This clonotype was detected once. This chain's CDR3 is CASSPAGGYNEQFF. The DNA for the CDR3 is TGTGCCAGCAGCCCAGCGGGAGGGTACAATGAGCAGTTCTTC. The V call is TRBV7-9, the J call TRBJ2-1, with 10 bases lining up with TRBD2. Germline V gene sequence: CDR1 SEHNR, CDR2 FQNEAQ (reference sequence). The V gene end was trimmed by 5 bases and the J gene end by 4 bases; junction bases not matched to a gene: 2. The length of the CDR3 is 14 residues. Full variable domain (missing parts from reference TRBV7-9 and TRBJ2-1): DTGVSQNPRHKITKRGQNVTFRCDPISEHNRLYWYRQTLGQGPEFLTYFQNEAQLEKSRLLSDRFSAERPKGSFSTLEIQRTEQGDSAMYLCASSPAGGYNEQFFGPGTRLTVL.